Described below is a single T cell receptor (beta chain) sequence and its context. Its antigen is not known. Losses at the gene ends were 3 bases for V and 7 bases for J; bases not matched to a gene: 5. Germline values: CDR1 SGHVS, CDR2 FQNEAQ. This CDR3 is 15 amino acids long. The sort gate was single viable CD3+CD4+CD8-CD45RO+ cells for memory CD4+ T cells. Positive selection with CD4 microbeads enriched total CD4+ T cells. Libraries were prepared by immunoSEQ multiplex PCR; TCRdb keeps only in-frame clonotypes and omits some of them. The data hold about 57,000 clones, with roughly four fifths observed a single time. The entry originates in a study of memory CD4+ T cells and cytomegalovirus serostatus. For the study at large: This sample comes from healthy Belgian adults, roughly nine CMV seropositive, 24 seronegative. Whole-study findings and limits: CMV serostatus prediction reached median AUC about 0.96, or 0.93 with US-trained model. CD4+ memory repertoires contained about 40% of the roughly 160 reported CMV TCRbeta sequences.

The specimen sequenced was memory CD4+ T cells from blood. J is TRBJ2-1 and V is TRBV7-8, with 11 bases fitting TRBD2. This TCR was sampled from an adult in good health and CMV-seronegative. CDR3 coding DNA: TGTGCCAGCAGCTTTAGCGGGAGGGCCAGAAATGAGCAGTTCTTC. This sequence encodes CASSFSGRARNEQFF.